The entry that follows covers one TCR beta chain sequence. The data were taken from a study of blood T cell repertoires in COVID-19. Method: immunoSEQ multiplex PCR; TCRdb's copy keeps in-frame clones and lacks some. The sample lists hundreds of thousands of clones; around 90% were seen once. This CDR3 contains 13 residues. Trimming pared 5 bases from V and 1 base from J, leaving 8 bases between. The V gene's germline CDR1 is MNHEY and CDR2 SVGAGI. The rearrangement joins TRBV6-5 to TRBJ1-1, with a possible D match to TRBD1 (5 bases). Input material: PBMCs or T cells enriched from blood (not recorded which). The TCR comes from a woman aged 50 to 60 who had recovered from COVID-19. CDR3 in amino acids: CASSIRENTEAFF. In DNA, the CDR3 is TGTGCCAGCAGTATCAGGGAGAACACTGAAGCTTTCTTT.